This T cell receptor beta chain was profiled in a study of blood T cell repertoires in COVID-19. The wider study: Sources were T cells, B-cell-depleted T cells, or PBMCs; the material itself was cDNA or gDNA.

This CDR3 contains 15 residues. The J segment lost 7 bases and the V segment lost 8 bases, leaving 7 bases of the junction unmatched. Germline V gene sequence: CDR1 SNHLY, CDR2 FYNNEI. The assay was immunoSEQ multiplex PCR, and TCRdb's table has in-frame clones only and misses some. This sample has roughly 90,000 clones; roughly 78% occur once, and the top ten carry about 9.3%. Only a few counts were recorded for this clone. Sequencing was done on a sample of peripheral blood. The receptor was isolated from an older woman with acute or convalescent COVID-19. The chain employs TRBV2 and TRBJ1-6; 11 positions agree with TRBD1. CDR3 in amino acids: CASGPGQGVNSPLHF. The CDR3 coding sequence is TGTGCCAGCGGGCCGGGACAGGGGGTGAATTCACCCCTCCACTTT.